This T cell receptor beta chain is from a study of CD8 T cells in ankylosing spondylitis. Germline V CDR1 and CDR2: MNHNY, SVGAGI (reference sequence). The CDR3 extends over 13 amino acids. V was clipped by 2 bases and J by 5 bases, with 8 bases between them. This clonotype has a count of ten or more. What it binds is unknown. Whole-study findings and limits: Earlier authors reported some of these motif variants in reactive arthritis synovial fluid and blood. Blood of patients with ankylosing spondylitis appeared to be characterized by a TCR beta motif of about eight highly homologous variants.

Quantitative 5'-RACE with molecular barcodes generated TCR beta libraries. TCRdb redid the calling of the 5' RACE reads with MiXCR, one entry per CDR3 protein. The sample consists of over 95,000 distinct CDR3 sequences, over 6.5% of them appearing once. The rearrangement links TRBV6-6 to TRBJ2-3; unclear D gene. The receptor comes from a male donor with ankylosing spondylitis or in good health (not recorded which). The source material was blood, either unsorted or a sorted T cell fraction (not recorded which). The CDR3 region is CASSYRDGDTQYF. In DNA, the CDR3 is TGTGCCAGCAGTTACCGAGACGGAGATACGCAGTATTTT.